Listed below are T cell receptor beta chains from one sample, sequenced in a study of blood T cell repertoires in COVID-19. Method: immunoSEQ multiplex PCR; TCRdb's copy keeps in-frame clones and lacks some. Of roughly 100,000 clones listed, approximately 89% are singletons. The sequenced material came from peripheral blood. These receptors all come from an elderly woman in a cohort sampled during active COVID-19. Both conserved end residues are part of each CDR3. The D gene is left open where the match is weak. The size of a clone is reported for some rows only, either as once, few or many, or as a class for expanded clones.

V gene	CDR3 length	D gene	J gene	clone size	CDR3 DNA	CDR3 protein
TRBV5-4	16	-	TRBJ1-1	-	TGTGCCAGCAGCATGAACAGGGTCAGTGGGTTCGCTGAAGCTTTCTTT	CASSMNRVSGFAEAFF
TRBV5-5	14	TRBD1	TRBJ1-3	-	TGTGCCAGCAGCCCGGACAGGGGGCGGAACACCATATATTTT	CASSPDRGRNTIYF
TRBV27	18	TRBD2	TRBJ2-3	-	TGTGCCAGCAGTCTCCGAGCGGGAGTAACGACAAGCACAGATACGCAGTATTTT	CASSLRAGVTTSTDTQYF
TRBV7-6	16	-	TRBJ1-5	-	TGTGCCAGCAGCCCATCGGGAGCTTTTAGCAATCAGCCCCAGCATTTT	CASSPSGAFSNQPQHF
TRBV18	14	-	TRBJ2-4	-	TGTGCCAGCTCACCGCAGCGGAGTGAAAACATTCAGTACTTC	CASSPQRSENIQYF
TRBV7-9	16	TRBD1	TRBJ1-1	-	TGTGCCAGCAGCTCACTTGGGGGGACAGGGGGCACTGAAGCTTTCTTT	CASSSLGGTGGTEAFF
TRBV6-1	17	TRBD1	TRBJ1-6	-	TGTGCCAGCAGTGATCCGAGGACAGGGGAATGGTGGTCACCCCTCCACTTT	CASSDPRTGEWWSPLHF
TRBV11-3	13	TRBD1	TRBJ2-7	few	TGTGCCAGCAGCCAGGGACAGGGATACGAGCAGTACTTC	CASSQGQGYEQYF
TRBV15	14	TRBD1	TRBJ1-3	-	TGTGCCACCAGCTCGCCACAGGGGCCAAACACCATATATTTT	CATSSPQGPNTIYF
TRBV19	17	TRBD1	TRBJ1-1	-	TGTGCCAGTAGTACAAGCAGGGGGATACGAGGGAACACTGAAGCTTTCTTT	CASSTSRGIRGNTEAFF
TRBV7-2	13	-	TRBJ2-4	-	TGTGCCAGCAGCTTAGAAGCTAGAAACATTCAGTACTTC	CASSLEARNIQYF
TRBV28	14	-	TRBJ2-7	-	TGTGCCAGCAGTTTAGGGGGGGCCCACTACGAGCAGTACTTC	CASSLGGAHYEQYF
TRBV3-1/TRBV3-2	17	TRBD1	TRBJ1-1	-	TGTGCCAGCAGCCATACCGGGACAGACCTTGGGAACACTGAAGCTTTCTTT	CASSHTGTDLGNTEAFF
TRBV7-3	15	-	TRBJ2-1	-	TGTGCCAGCAGCTTATCCGACAGTTACACCAATGAGCAGTTCTTC	CASSLSDSYTNEQFF
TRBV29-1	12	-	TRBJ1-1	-	TGCAGCGTTGATTCTGTGAACACTGAAGCTTTCTTT	CSVDSVNTEAFF
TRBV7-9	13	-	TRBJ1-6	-	TGTGCCAGCAGCTCCCCCACGGATTCACCCCTCCACTTT	CASSSPTDSPLHF
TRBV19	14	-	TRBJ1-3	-	TGTGCCAGTACCAAACCGGGGGATCGATGGACCATATATTTT	CASTKPGDRWTIYF